A selection of T cell receptor beta chains follows, all from one sample in a study of blood T cell repertoires in COVID-19. The data were produced by immunoSEQ multiplex PCR, yet TCRdb's version contains in-frame clones alone and is incomplete. The sample has some 110,000 clones; less than 85% are singletons. The sample taken for sequencing was peripheral blood. Receptors originate from a man aged 45 to 65 with acute or convalescent COVID-19. The CDR3 runs from the conserved cysteine through the conserved F or W. D genes are given only for firm matches. Size is omitted from some rows. Given values are once, few, many or a class for expanded clones.

>TRBV14|TRBJ1-2|.|few
CASSQVRDTYGYTF
TGTGCCAGCAGCCAAGTTCGGGACACCTATGGCTACACCTTC
>TRBV10-3|TRBJ2-7|TRBD1|once
CAISESSLRDRGHEQYF
TGTGCCATCAGTGAGTCTTCCTTAAGGGACAGGGGCCACGAGCAGTACTTC
>TRBV12-5|TRBJ2-7|TRBD1|.
CASAQSGGYEQYF
TGTGCTAGTGCCCAATCAGGGGGCTACGAGCAGTACTTC
>TRBV7-3|TRBJ2-6|.|.
CASSWGRGPSGANVLTF
TGTGCCAGCAGCTGGGGCAGGGGCCCCTCTGGGGCCAACGTCCTGACTTTC
>TRBV5-8|TRBJ1-6|TRBD1|.
CASSDKRQGYNSPLHF
TGTGCCAGCAGCGATAAACGACAGGGTTATAATTCACCCCTCCACTTT
>TRBV7-6|TRBJ1-1|.|.
CASTVYPGNTEAFF
TGTGCCAGCACCGTGTACCCCGGGAACACTGAAGCTTTCTTT
>TRBV5-6|TRBJ2-7|TRBD1|once
CASSIRQGAFYEQYF
TGTGCCAGCAGTATTCGACAGGGGGCATTCTACGAGCAGTACTTC
>TRBV9|TRBJ1-2|TRBD1|.
CASSEFPGQGAGYTF
TGTGCCAGCAGCGAGTTTCCGGGACAGGGGGCTGGCTACACCTTC
>TRBV29-1|TRBJ2-7|TRBD2|.
CSVDREGRHEQYF
TGCAGCGTTGATAGGGAGGGTCGTCACGAGCAGTACTTC
>TRBV3-1/TRBV3-2|TRBJ1-2|TRBD1|few
CASSQNGQGGYGYTF
TGTGCCAGCAGCCAAAACGGACAGGGAGGCTATGGCTACACCTTC
>TRBV28|TRBJ1-6|TRBD1|few
CASSPIGTGVDSPLHF
TGTGCCAGCAGCCCAATCGGGACAGGTGTAGATTCACCCCTCCACTTT
>TRBV5-6|TRBJ1-2|.|.
CASTQYDSYGYTF
TGTGCCAGCACCCAGTACGATTCCTATGGCTACACCTTC
>TRBV12-3/TRBV12-4|TRBJ1-5|.|.
CASTTEFSPQHF
TGTGCCAGCACCACTGAGTTTTCGCCCCAGCATTTT
>TRBV7-7|TRBJ2-1|.|.
CASSPLERSYNEQFF
TGTGCTAGCAGCCCACTAGAGCGGAGTTACAATGAGCAGTTCTTC
>TRBV7-2|TRBJ1-5|TRBD1|once
CASSFGTGNQPQHF
TGTGCCAGCAGCTTCGGGACAGGTAATCAGCCCCAGCATTTT
>TRBV28|TRBJ1-1|.|.
CASSLSEEVWGTEAFF
TGTGCCAGCAGTTTGTCGGAGGAGGTATGGGGCACTGAAGCTTTCTTT
>TRBV12-3/TRBV12-4|TRBJ1-5|.|.
CASADQGSQPQHF
TGTGCCAGCGCAGACCAGGGAAGTCAGCCCCAGCATTTT
>TRBV6-5|TRBJ2-7|TRBD2|few
CASSLSGRAKYEQYF
TGTGCCAGCAGTCTAAGCGGGAGAGCTAAATACGAGCAGTACTTC
>TRBV5-1|TRBJ1-1|TRBD1|.
CASSLAVTGSTEAFF
TGCGCCAGCAGCTTGGCCGTGACAGGGAGCACTGAAGCTTTCTTT
>TRBV3-1/TRBV3-2|TRBJ2-2|.|.
CASTRREMNTGELFF
TGTGCCAGCACCCGACGGGAGATGAACACCGGGGAGCTGTTTTTT
>TRBV19|TRBJ2-5|TRBD2|once
CASRRAGGETQYF
TGTGCCAGTCGAAGAGCGGGAGGAGAGACCCAGTACTTC
>TRBV5-3|TRBJ1-6|TRBD1|.
CARSFQGASSYNSPLHF
TGTGCCAGAAGCTTTCAGGGGGCAAGCTCCTATAATTCACCCCTCCACTTT
>TRBV7-9|TRBJ1-1|.|few
CASSLGIVGKVEAFF
TGTGCCAGCAGCTTAGGTATAGTCGGGAAGGTGGAAGCTTTCTTT
>TRBV4-1|TRBJ2-3|TRBD2|.
CASSQDPSGASTDTQYF
TGCGCCAGCAGCCAAGATCCCAGCGGGGCTAGCACAGATACGCAGTATTTT
>TRBV6-4|TRBJ2-7|TRBD2|.
CARSVAGEGEQYF
TGTGCCAGATCTGTAGCGGGAGAAGGCGAGCAGTACTTC
>TRBV5-5|TRBJ1-5|.|few
CASSLSGGGNQPQHF
TGTGCCAGCAGCTTAAGTGGGGGCGGCAATCAGCCCCAGCATTTT
>TRBV15|TRBJ2-7|.|.
CATSRDFNYEQYF
TGTGCCACCAGCAGAGATTTTAACTACGAGCAGTACTTC
>TRBV2|TRBJ2-1|.|.
CASSELAYNEQFF
TGTGCCAGCAGTGAACTAGCTTACAATGAGCAGTTCTTC
>TRBV20-1|TRBJ2-5|.|once
CSASEEGFETQYF
TGCAGTGCTAGTGAGGAGGGCTTTGAGACCCAGTACTTC
>TRBV29-1|TRBJ2-5|.|.
CSVDVLSGETQYF
TGCAGCGTTGATGTTCTCTCCGGAGAGACCCAGTACTTC
>TRBV6-5|TRBJ2-3|.|few
CASSSGAIIGRDTQYF
TGTGCCAGCAGTTCCGGTGCTATCATTGGGCGAGATACGCAGTATTTT
>TRBV7-2|TRBJ2-1|.|.
CASRPSGNEQFF
TGTGCCAGCAGACCGAGTGGTAATGAGCAGTTCTTC